This entry lists 9 T cell receptor beta chains sequenced from one sample in a study of control samples from healthy donors and cancer patients. Profiled with immunoSEQ multiplex PCR; TCRdb holds only in-frame clones, not every one. The top ten hold roughly 14% of the sample, which has about 250,000 clones, about four fifths seen once. The specimen was PBMCs. The receptors derive from a woman between 55 and 75 years old with lung cancer.

This clone was recorded only once. CDR3 DNA sequence: TGTGCCAGCAGCTTAGGGCAGGGGGCAGAGACCCAGTACTTC. It specifies CASSLGQGAETQYF. The chain has TRBV7-9 and TRBJ2-5; 8 nucleotides match TRBD1. Germline loops: CDR1 SEHNR, CDR2 FQNEAQ (reference sequence). The CDR3 runs 14 residues. Trimming removed 1 base from V and 4 bases from J; junction bases left unmatched: 2.

This clone showed up just a few times. The rearrangement uses TRBV5-1 and TRBJ1-1, with TRBD1 as a possible D gene (5 bases). CDR1 is SGHRS and CDR2 is YFSETQ in the germline V gene. The CDR3 loop spans 12 amino acids. V shed 4 bases and J shed 7 bases, with 11 bases lying between them. The chain's CDR3 is CASSPPGVEAFF. CDR3 sequence (DNA): TGCGCCAGCAGCCCCCCGGGGGTTGAAGCTTTCTTT.

The chain carries TRBV7-3 and TRBJ1-1, with 7 bases lining up with TRBD1. Per the germline V gene, CDR1 is SGHTA and CDR2 is FQGTGA. The CDR3 covers 18 residues. The J segment lost 0 bases and the V segment lost 0 bases, leaving 10 bases of the junction unmatched. The CDR3 nucleotides are TGTGCCAGCAGCTTAACGTCCCAGGGGGGAGGTTTGAACACTGAAGCTTTCTTT. It is translated as CASSLTSQGGGLNTEAFF.

A word on this clone: The same CDR3 also results from other DNA sequences found in this sample. The rearrangement uses TRBV6-5 and TRBJ2-2; D ambiguous. Germline-derived CDR1 and CDR2 are MNHEY and SVGAGI. Trimming cost V 5 bases and J 8 bases, with 6 bases left between them. The CDR3 has 11 residues. This chain's CDR3 is CASSRTGELFF. CDR3 DNA: TGTGCCAGCAGTAGAACTGGGGAGCTGTTTTTT.

The chain joins TRBV28 to TRBJ2-7; 7 bases line up with TRBD1. The CDR3 sequence is 13 residues long. Germline CDR1 MDHEN, CDR2 SYDVKM. With V trimmed by 5 bases and J by 4 bases, 5 bases remained unmatched. CDR3 region: CASSPGQIYEQYF. The CDR3 nucleotides are TGTGCCAGCAGTCCGGGACAGATATACGAGCAGTACTTC.

The rearrangement joins TRBV7-2 to TRBJ2-7, with a tentative D call TRBD2 (5 bases). Germline V gene data show CDR1 as SGHTA and CDR2 as FQGNSA. Trimming pared 5 bases from V and 2 bases from J, leaving 13 bases between. The CDR3 runs to 14 residues. This CDR3 reads CASSSGRETYEQYF. The CDR3 DNA reads as TGTGCCAGCAGCAGTGGCCGGGAAACCTACGAGCAGTACTTC.

On this clone: The sample contains more than one DNA sequence encoding this CDR3. V and J are TRBV7-9 and TRBJ2-7; D not resolved. CDR1 and CDR2 from the germline V gene are SEHNR and FQNEAQ (reference sequence). This CDR3 spans 11 amino acids. Deletions cut 2 bases from V and 2 bases from J, with 1 base between. The CDR3 reads CASSLTYEQYF. CDR3 sequence (DNA): TGTGCCAGCAGCTTAACCTACGAGCAGTACTTC.

The genes are TRBV28 and TRBJ2-3; 8 bases agree with TRBD2. Losses at the gene ends were 5 bases for V and 5 bases for J; bases not matched to a gene: 6. In germline, CDR1 is MDHEN, CDR2 SYDVKM. The CDR3 covers 14 residues. The CDR3 spells CASSRAGAVDTQYF. Written as DNA, the CDR3 is TGTGCCAGCAGTAGAGCGGGAGCTGTAGATACGCAGTATTTT.

The J gene is TRBJ1-2, the V gene TRBV7-9; 7 positions match TRBD1. Trimming took 5 bases from V and 7 from J; bases not matched to a gene: 13. CDR3 length: 15 amino acids. Germline V gene sequence: CDR1 SEHNR, CDR2 FQNEAQ (reference sequence). The CDR3 region is CASSHGEGAIGGYTF. The CDR3 coding sequence is TGTGCCAGCAGCCACGGGGAGGGGGCCATCGGTGGCTACACCTTC.